This TCR beta chain originates from a study of identical twins' blood T cells. Study-wide context: Roughly 6 alpha and roughly 6 beta libraries together yielded about 46 million reads. Study-level points and caveats: Mainly, cloneset size products determined shared clonotypes, twins included. Environmental influences on twin similarity could not be excluded.

TCR cDNA libraries came from RNA via a modified published protocol. TCRdb independently ran MiXCR on the 5' RACE reads; one entry per CDR3 protein. The table records fewer than 450,000 distinct CDR3 sequences, about 28% of them present only once. V shed 2 bases and J shed 0 bases, with 11 bases lying between them. The CDR3 contains 16 residues. Germline CDR1 and CDR2: SGHAT and FQNNGV. Concerning this clonotype: Its cognate antigen is unknown.

Source material: PBMCs. The chain uses TRBV11-2 and TRBJ1-5; D is possibly TRBD1 (6 bases). This clonotype was obtained from a woman between 18 and 55 years old in good health. The CDR3 DNA reads TGTGCCAGCAGCTTATCGGGGGCAGATAGCAATCAGCCCCAGCATTTT. Translating gives CASSLSGADSNQPQHF.